This T cell receptor beta chain was sequenced for a study of control samples from healthy donors and cancer patients. Only in-frame clones appear in the TCRdb table, and some are missing; sequencing was by immunoSEQ multiplex PCR. The repertoire holds tens of thousands of clones, with approximately 84% as singletons. This CDR3 has 12 residues. The V and J ends lost 1 base and 8 bases respectively, with 6 bases between them. Germline CDR1 and CDR2: LGHDT and YNNKEL (reference sequence). This receptor was taken from a man in his 70s with lung cancer. The material sequenced was PBMCs. The chain uses TRBV3-1 (or the pseudogene TRBV3-2) and TRBJ2-1; D call uncertain. DNA of the CDR3: TGTGCCAGCAGCCAAGTCCAATATGAGCAGTTCTTC. Encoded protein: CASSQVQYEQFF.